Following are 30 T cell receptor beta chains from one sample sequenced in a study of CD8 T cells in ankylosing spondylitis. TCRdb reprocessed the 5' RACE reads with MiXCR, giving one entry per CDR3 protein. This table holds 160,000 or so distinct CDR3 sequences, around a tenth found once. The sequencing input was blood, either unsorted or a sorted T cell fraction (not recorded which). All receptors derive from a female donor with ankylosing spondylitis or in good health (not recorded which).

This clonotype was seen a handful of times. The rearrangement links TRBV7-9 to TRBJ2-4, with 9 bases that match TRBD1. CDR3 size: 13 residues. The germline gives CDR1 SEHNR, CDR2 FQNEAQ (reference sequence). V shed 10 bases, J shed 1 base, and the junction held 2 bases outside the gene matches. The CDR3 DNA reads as TGTGCCACTACAGGGGGCGCCAAAAACATTCAGTACTTC. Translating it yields CATTGGAKNIQYF.

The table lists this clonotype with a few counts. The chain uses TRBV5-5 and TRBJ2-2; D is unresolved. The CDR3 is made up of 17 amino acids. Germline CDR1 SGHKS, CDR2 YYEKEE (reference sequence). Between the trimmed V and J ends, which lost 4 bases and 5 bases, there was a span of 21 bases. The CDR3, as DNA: TGTGCCAGCAGCGGTTCGCGTAGTAGTAAACGGACCGGGGAGCTGTTTTTT. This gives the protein CASSGSRSSKRTGELFF.

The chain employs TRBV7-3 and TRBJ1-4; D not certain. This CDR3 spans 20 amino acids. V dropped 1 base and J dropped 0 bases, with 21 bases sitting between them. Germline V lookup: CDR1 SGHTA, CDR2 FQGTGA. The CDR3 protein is CASSLRPPRRAGATNEKLFF. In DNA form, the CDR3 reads TGTGCCAGCAGCTTAAGGCCTCCGAGGCGGGCCGGGGCAACTAATGAAAAACTGTTTTTT. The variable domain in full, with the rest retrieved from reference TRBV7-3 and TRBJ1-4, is GAGVSQTPSNKVTEKGKYVELRCDPISGHTALYWYRQSLGQGPEFLIYFQGTGAADDSGLPNDRFFAVRPEGSVSTLKIQRTERGDSAVYLCASSLRPPRRAGATNEKLFFGSGTQLSVL.

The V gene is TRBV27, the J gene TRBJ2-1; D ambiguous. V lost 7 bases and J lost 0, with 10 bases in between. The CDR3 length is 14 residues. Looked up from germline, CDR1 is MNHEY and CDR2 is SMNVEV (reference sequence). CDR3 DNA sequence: TGTGCCAGCAATACCATAGGCTCCTACAATGAGCAGTTCTTC. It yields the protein CASNTIGSYNEQFF.

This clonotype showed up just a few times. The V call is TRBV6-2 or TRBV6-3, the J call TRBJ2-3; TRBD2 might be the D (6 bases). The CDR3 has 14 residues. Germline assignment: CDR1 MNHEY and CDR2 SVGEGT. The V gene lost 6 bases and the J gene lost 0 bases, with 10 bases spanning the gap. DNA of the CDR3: TGTGCCAGCAGCCAGAGCGGGAGCACAGATACGCAGTATTTT. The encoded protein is CASSQSGSTDTQYF.

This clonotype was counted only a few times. CDR3: CSARRGNEQFF. In DNA form, the CDR3 reads TGCAGTGCTCGAAGGGGTAATGAGCAGTTCTTC. V is TRBV20-1 and J is TRBJ2-1, with TRBD1 as a possible D gene (5 bases). Germline CDR1 reads DFQATT; CDR2 reads SNEGSKA (reference sequence). With 5 bases removed from V and 7 bases from J, the gap between germline ends came to 9 bases. The CDR3 sequence is 11 residues long.

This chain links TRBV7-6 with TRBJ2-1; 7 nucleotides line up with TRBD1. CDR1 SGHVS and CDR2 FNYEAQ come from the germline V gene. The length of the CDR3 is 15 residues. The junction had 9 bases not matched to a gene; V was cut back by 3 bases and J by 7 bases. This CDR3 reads CASSFRQTGINEQFF. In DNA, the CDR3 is TGTGCCAGCAGCTTCAGGCAGACAGGGATTAATGAGCAGTTCTTC.

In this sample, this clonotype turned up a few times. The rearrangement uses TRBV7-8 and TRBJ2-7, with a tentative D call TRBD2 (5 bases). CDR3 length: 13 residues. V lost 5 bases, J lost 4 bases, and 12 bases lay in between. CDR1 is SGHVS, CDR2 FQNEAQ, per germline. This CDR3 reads CASSPEGRYEQYF. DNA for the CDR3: TGTGCCAGCAGCCCCGAAGGGAGATACGAGCAGTACTTC.

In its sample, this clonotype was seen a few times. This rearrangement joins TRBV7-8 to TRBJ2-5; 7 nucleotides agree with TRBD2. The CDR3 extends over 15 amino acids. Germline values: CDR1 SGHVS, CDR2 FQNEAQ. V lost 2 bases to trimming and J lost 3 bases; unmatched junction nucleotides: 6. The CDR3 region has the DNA TGTGCCAGCAGCTTACTGGGGGGAGGGAAAGAGACCCAGTACTTC. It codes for CASSLLGGGKETQYF. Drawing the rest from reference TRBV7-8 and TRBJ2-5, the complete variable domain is GAGVSQSPRYKVAKRGQDVALRCDPISGHVSLFWYQQALGQGPEFLTYFQNEAQLDKSGLPSDRFFAERPEGSVSTLKIQRTQQEDSAVYLCASSLLGGGKETQYFGPGTRLLVL.

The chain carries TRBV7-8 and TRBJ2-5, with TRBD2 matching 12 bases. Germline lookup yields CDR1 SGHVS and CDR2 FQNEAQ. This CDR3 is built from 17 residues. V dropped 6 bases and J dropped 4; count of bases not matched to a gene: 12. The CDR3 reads CASSSFRTSGKSETQYF. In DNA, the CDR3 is TGTGCCAGCAGTAGTTTCCGGACTAGCGGGAAGTCAGAGACCCAGTACTTC.

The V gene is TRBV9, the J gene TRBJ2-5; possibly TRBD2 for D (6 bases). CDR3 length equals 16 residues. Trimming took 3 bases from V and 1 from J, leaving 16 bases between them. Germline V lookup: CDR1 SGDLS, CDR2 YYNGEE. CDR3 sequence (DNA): TGTGCCAGCAGCGCCCCCGGTGGAGGGTCCCAAGAGACCCAGTACTTC. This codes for CASSAPGGGSQETQYF.

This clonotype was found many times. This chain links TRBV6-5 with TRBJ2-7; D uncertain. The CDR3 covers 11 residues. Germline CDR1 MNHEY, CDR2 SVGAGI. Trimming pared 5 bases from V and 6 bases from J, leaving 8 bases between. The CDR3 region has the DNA TGTGCCAGCAGTGCAGGTTCCGAGCAGTACTTC. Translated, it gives CASSAGSEQYF.

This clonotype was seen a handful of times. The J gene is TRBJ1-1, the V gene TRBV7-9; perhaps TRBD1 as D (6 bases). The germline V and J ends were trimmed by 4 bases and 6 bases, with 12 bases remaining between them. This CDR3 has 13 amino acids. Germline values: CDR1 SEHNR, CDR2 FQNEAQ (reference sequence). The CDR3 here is CASSYGGLSEAFF. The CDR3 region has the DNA TGTGCCAGCAGCTATGGGGGCCTGTCTGAAGCTTTCTTT.

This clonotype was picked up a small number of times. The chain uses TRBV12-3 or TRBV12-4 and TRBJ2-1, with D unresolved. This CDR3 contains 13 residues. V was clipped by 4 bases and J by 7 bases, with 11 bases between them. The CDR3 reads CASSSPLRNEQFF. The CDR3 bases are TGTGCCAGCAGTTCCCCCCTTAGAAATGAGCAGTTCTTC.

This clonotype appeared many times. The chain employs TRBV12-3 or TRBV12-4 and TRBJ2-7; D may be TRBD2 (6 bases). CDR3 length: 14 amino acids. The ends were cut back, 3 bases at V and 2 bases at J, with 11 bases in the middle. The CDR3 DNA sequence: TGTGCCAGCAGTTTCGGGGGAGGCCCCTACGAGCAGTACTTC. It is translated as CASSFGGGPYEQYF.

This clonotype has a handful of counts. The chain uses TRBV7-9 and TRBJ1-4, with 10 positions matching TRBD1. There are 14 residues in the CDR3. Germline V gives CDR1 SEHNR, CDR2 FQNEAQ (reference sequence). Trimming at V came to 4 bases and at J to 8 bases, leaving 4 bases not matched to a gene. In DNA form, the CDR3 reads TGTGCCAGCAGCTCGGGACAGGGGAGGGAAAAACTGTTTTTT. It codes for CASSSGQGREKLFF.

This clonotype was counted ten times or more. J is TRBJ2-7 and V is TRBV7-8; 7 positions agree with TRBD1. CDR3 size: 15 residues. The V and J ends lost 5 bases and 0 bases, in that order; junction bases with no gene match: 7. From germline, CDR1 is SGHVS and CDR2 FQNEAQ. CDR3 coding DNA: TGTGCCAGCAGCGCCGGTGAGGGGGCCTCCTACGAGCAGTACTTC. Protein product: CASSAGEGASYEQYF.

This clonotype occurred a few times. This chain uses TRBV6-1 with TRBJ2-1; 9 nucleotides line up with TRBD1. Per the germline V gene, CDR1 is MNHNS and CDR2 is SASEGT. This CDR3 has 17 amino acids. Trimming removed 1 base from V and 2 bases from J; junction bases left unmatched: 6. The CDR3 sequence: CASSEEEGQGTYNEQFF. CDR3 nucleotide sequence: TGTGCCAGCAGTGAAGAGGAGGGACAGGGCACCTACAATGAGCAGTTCTTC.

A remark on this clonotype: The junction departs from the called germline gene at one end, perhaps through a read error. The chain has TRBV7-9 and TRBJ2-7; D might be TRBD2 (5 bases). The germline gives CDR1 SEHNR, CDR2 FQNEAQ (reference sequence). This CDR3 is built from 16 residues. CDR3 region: CASSARRQTSSYEQYF. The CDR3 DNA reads TGTGCTAGCAGCGCCCGGAGGCAGACGAGCTCCTACGAGCAGTACTTC.

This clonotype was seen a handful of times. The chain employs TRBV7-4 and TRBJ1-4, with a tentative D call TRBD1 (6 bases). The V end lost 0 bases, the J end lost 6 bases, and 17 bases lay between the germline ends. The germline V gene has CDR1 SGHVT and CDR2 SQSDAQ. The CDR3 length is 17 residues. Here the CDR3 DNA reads TGTGCCAGCAGCTTAGCAGTTTGGGGGCCGTCGGATGAAAAACTGTTTTTT. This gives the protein CASSLAVWGPSDEKLFF.

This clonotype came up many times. The CDR3: CASSQKRDEQFF. CDR3 nucleotide sequence: TGCGCCAGCAGCCAAAAGCGGGATGAGCAGTTCTTC. The genes are TRBV4-1 and TRBJ2-1, with a tentative D call TRBD2 (6 bases). This CDR3 region has 12 residues. Germline V gene lookup returns CDR1 MGHRA and CDR2 YSYEKL. Trimming left V 2 bases short and J 8 bases short, with 7 bases between.

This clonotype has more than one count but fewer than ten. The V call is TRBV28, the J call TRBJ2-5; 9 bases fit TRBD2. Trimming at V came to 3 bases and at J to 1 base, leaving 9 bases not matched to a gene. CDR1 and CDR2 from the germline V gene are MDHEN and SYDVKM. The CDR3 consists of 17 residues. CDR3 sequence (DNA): TGTGCCAGCAGTTTTGGCGGGAGGGCCGCTATCCAAGAGACCCAGTACTTC. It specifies CASSFGGRAAIQETQYF.

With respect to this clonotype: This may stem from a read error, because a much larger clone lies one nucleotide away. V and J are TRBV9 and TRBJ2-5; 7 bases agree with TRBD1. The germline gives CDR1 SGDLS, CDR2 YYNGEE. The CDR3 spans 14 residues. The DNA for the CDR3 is TGTGCCAGCAGCGTAGCAGGGGGAATGGAGACCCGGTACTTC. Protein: CASSVAGGMETRYF. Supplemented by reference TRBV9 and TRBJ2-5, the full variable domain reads DSGVTQTPKHLITATGQRVTLRCSPRSGDLSVYWYQQSLDQGLQFLIQYYNGEERAKGNILERFSAQQFPDLHSELNLSSLELGDSALYFCASSVAGGMETRYFGPGTRLLVL.

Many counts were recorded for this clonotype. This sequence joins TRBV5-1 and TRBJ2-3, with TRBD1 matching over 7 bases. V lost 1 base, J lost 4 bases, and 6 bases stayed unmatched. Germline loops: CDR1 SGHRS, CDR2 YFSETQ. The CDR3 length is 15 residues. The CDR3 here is CASSLLQGVADTQYF. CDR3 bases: TGCGCCAGCAGCTTGTTGCAGGGGGTCGCAGATACGCAGTATTTT. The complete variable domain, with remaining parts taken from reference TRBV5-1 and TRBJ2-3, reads KAGVTQTPRYLIKTRGQQVTLSCSPISGHRSVSWYQQTPGQGLQFLFEYFSETQRNKGNFPGRFSGRQFSNSRSEMNVSTLELGDSALYLCASSLLQGVADTQYFGPGTRLTVL.

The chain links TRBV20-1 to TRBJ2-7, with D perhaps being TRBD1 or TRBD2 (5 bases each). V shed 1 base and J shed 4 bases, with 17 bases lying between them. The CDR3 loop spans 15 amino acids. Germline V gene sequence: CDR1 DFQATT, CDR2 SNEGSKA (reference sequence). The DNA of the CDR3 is TGCAGTGCTAGAGTAGTTGAAGGGACCGAATACGAGCAGTACTTC. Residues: CSARVVEGTEYEQYF.

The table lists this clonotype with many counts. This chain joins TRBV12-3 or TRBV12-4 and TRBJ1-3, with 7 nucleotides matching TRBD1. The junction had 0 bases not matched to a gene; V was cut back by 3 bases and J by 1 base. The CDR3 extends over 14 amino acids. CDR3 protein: CASSFRGSGNTIYF. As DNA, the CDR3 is TGTGCCAGCAGTTTCAGGGGGTCTGGAAACACCATATATTTT.

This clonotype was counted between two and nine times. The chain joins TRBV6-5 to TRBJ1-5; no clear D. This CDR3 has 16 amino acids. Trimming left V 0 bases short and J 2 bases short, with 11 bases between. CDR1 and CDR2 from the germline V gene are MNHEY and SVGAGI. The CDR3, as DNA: TGTGCCAGCAGTTACTCGGCGCCCGGCGGCAATCAGCCCCAGCATTTT. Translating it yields CASSYSAPGGNQPQHF.

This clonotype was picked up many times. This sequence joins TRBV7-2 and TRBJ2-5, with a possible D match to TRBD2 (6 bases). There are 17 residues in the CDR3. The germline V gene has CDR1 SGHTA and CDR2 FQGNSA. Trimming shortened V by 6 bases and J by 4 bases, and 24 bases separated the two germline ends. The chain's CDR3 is CASRFGAGTSIPETQYF. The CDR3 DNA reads TGTGCCAGCAGGTTTGGGGCCGGGACTTCCATCCCAGAGACCCAGTACTTC.

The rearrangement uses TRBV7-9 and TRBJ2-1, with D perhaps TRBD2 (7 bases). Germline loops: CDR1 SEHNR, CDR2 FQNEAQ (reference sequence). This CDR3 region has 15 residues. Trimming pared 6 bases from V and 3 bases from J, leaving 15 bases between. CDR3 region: CASSPGAGDYNEQFF. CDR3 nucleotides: TGTGCCAGCAGTCCAGGGGCGGGAGACTACAATGAGCAGTTCTTC.

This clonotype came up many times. The CDR3 DNA reads as TGTGCCAGCAGACCGGGACTAGCGGGCAAGCAGTACTTC. It specifies CASRPGLAGKQYF. The rearrangement uses TRBV27 and TRBJ2-7; 12 positions match TRBD2. The CDR3 sequence is 13 residues long. The germline V gene encodes CDR1 MNHEY and CDR2 SMNVEV (reference sequence). V lost 6 bases, J lost 8 bases, and 5 bases stayed unmatched.